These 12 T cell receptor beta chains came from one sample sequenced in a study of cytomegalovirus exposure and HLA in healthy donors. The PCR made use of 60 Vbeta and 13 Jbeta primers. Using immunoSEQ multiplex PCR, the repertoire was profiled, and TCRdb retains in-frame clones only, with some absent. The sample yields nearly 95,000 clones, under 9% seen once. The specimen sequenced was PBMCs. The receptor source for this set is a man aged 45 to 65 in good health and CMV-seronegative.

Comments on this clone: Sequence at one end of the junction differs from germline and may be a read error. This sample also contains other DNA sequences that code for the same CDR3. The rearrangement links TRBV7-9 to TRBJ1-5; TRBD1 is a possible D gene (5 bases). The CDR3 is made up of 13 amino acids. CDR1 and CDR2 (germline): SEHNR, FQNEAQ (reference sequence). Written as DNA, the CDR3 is TGTGCTAGCAGCTCCAGGGAATACCAGCCCCAGCATTTT. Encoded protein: CASSSREYQPQHF.

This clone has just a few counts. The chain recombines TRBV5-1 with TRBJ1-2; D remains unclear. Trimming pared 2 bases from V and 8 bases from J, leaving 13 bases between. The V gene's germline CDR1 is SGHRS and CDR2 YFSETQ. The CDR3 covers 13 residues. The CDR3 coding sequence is TGCGCCAGCAGCTTAGCGGGAATTGACGGCTACACCTTC. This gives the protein CASSLAGIDGYTF.

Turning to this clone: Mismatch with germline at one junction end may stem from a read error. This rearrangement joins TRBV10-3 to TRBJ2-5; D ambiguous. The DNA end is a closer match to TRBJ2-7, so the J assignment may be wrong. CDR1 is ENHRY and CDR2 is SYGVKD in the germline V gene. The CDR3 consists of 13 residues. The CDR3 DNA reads TGTGCCATCAGTCAGTCTAGCTCCTACGAGCAGTACTTC. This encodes CAISQSSSYEQYF.

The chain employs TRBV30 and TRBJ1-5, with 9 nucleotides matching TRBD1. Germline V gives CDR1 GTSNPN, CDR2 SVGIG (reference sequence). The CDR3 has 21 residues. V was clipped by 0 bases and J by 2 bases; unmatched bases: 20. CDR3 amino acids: CAWSVRIGMGQGAYGNQPQHF. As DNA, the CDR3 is TGTGCCTGGAGTGTTCGTATTGGGATGGGACAGGGCGCGTATGGCAATCAGCCCCAGCATTTT.

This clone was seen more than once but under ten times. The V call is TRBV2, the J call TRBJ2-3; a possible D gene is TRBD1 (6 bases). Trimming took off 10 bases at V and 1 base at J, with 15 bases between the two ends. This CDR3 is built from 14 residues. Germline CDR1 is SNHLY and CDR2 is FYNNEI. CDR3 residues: CATRGRGGTDTQYF. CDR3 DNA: TGTGCCACCAGGGGCAGGGGAGGCACAGATACGCAGTATTTT.

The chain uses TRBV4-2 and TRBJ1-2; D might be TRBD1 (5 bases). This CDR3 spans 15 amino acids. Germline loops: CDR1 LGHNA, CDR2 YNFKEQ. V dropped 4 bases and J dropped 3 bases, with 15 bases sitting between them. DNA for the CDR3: TGTGCCAGCAGCCCCGCTGGGGGGGTTGACTATGGCTACACCTTC. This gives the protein CASSPAGGVDYGYTF.

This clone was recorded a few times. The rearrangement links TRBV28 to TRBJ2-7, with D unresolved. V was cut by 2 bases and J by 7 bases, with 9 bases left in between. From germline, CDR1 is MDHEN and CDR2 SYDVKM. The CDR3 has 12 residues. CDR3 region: CASSLSEYEQYF. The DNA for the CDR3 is TGTGCCAGCAGTTTAAGCGAGTATGAGCAGTACTTC.

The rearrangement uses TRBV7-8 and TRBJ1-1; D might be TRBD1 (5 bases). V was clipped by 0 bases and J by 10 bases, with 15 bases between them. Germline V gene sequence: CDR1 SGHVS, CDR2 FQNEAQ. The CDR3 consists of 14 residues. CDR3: CASSLAGQGAAAFF. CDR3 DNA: TGTGCCAGCAGCTTAGCGGGGCAAGGGGCAGCAGCTTTCTTT.

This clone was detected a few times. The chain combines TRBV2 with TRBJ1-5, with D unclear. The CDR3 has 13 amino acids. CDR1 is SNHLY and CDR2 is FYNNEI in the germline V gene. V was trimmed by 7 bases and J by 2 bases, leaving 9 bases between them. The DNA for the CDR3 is TGTGCCAGCATGTTCGGGGGCAATCAGCCCCAGCATTTT. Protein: CASMFGGNQPQHF.

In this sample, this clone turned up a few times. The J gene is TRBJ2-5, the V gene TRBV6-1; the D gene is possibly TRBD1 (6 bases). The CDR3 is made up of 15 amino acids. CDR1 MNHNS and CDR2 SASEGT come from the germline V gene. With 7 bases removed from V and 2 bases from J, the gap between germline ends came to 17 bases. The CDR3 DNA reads TGTGCCAGCACAACCTCAACAGGGAGACAAGAGACCCAGTACTTC. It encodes CASTTSTGRQETQYF.

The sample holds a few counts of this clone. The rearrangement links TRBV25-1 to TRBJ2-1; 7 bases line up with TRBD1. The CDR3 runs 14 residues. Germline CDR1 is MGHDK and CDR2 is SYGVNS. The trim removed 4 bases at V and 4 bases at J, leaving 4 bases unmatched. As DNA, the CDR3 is TGTGCCAGCAGTGGGAGACAGGGTTACAATGAGCAGTTCTTC. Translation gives CASSGRQGYNEQFF.

The CDR3 nucleotides are TGTGCCAGCAGGGTGGCAGGGGGCAATCAGCCCCAGCATTTT. The encoded protein is CASRVAGGNQPQHF. The V call is TRBV2, the J call TRBJ1-5; possibly TRBD1 for D (6 bases). The CDR3 covers 14 residues. Germline V lookup: CDR1 SNHLY, CDR2 FYNNEI. The V and J ends lost 6 bases and 2 bases respectively, with 11 bases between them.